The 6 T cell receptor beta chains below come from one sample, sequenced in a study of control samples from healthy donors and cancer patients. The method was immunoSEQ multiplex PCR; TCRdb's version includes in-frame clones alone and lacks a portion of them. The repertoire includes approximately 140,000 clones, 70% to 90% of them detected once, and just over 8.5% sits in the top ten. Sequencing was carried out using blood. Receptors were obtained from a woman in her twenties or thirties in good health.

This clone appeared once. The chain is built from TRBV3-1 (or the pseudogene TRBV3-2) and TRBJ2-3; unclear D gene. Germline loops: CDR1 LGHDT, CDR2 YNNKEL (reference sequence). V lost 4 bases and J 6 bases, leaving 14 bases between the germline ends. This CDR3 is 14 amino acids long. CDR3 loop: CASSLTTWPDTQYF. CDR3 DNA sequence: TGTGCCAGCAGCCTAACTACCTGGCCCGATACGCAGTATTTT.

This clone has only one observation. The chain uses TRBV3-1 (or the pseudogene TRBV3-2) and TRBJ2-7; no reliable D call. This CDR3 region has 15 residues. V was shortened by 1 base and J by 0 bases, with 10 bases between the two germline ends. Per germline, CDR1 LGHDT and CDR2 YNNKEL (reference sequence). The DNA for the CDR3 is TGTGCCAGCAGCCAAGGAAATAGTCCCTCCTACGAGCAGTACTTC. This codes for CASSQGNSPSYEQYF.

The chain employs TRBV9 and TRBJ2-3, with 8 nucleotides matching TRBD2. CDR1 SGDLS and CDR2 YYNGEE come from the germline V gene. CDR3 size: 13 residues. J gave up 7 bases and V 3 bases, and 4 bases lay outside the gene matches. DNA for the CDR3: TGTGCCAGCAGCGATAGCGGGGTGAATACGCAGTATTTT. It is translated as CASSDSGVNTQYF. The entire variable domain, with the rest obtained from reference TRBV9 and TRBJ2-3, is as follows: DSGVTQTPKHLITATGQRVTLRCSPRSGDLSVYWYQQSLDQGLQFLIQYYNGEERAKGNILERFSAQQFPDLHSELNLSSLELGDSALYFCASSDSGVNTQYFGPGTRLTVL.

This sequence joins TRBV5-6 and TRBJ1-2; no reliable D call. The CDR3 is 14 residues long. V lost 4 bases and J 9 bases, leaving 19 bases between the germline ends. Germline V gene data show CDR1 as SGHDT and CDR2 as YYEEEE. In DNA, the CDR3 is TGTGCCAGCAGCCGGGCCGCGGCGGGAATTCGCTACACCTTC. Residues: CASSRAAAGIRYTF.

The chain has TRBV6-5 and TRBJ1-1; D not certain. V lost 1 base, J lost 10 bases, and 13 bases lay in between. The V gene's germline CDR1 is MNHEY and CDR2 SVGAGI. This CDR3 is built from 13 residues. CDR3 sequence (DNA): TGTGCCAGCAGTTACTTGGGCACTGCCCCAGCTTTCTTT. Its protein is CASSYLGTAPAFF.

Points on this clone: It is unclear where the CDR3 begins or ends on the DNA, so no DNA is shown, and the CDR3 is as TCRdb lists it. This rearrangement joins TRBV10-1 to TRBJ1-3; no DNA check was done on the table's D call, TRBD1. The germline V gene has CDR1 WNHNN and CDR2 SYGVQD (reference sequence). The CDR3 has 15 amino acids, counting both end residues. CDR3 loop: CASILEGATGNTIYF.